These 18 T cell receptor beta chains originate from one sample sequenced in a study of early T cells in non-severe SARS-CoV-2 infection. TCRdb re-analysed the 5' RACE reads in MiXCR, keeping a single row per CDR3 protein. Of approximately 40,000 distinct CDR3 sequences in the sample, about a tenth are singletons; the top ten hold 8% to 10%. The sample taken for sequencing was whole blood. The source is an adult who was a healthcare worker with PCR-confirmed SARS-CoV-2 infection or an uninfected control (not recorded which).

The chain couples TRBV12-3 or TRBV12-4 to TRBJ1-1; D is unresolved. The CDR3 is 14 amino acids. The ends were cut back, 1 base at V and 3 bases at J, with 9 bases in the middle. The CDR3 loop is CASSLGGGDTEAFF. The CDR3 nucleotides read TGTGCCAGCAGTTTAGGAGGAGGCGACACTGAAGCTTTCTTT.

V gene TRBV7-2 combines with J gene TRBJ1-5, with D hard to call. This CDR3 has 12 residues. The V gene lost 5 bases and the J gene lost 6 bases, with 8 bases spanning the gap. Germline assignment: CDR1 SGHTA and CDR2 FQGNSA. The CDR3 DNA is TGTGCCAGCAGCCCCAGTGGTCAGCCCCAGCATTTT. Translated, it gives CASSPSGQPQHF. Combining the CDR3 with reference TRBV7-2 and TRBJ1-5 gives the whole variable domain GAGVSQSPSNKVTEKGKDVELRCDPISGHTALYWYRQSLGQGLEFLIYFQGNSAPDKSGLPSDRFSAERTGGSVSTLTIQRTQQEDSAVYLCASSPSGQPQHFGDGTRLSIL.

By share, this clonotype counts as medium-sized. The rearrangement uses TRBV9 and TRBJ2-3; D remains unclear. Trimming shortened V by 4 bases and J by 1 base, and 7 bases separated the two germline ends. CDR1 and CDR2 from the germline V gene are SGDLS and YYNGEE. The CDR3 has 13 amino acids. The CDR3 protein is CASSPSRTDTQYF. CDR3 bases: TGTGCCAGCAGCCCTTCGCGCACAGATACGCAGTATTTT.

This clonotype was counted many times. The chain combines TRBV3-1 with TRBJ1-1; D not certain. Germline values: CDR1 LGHDT, CDR2 YNNKEL (reference sequence). This CDR3 is 11 amino acids long. Deletions cut 3 bases from V and 7 bases from J, with 6 bases between. The CDR3 is CASSHMDEAFF. In nucleotides, the CDR3 is TGTGCCAGCAGCCACATGGATGAAGCTTTCTTT. Using reference TRBV3-1 and TRBJ1-1 for the parts outside the CDR3, the full variable domain is DTAVSQTPKYLVTQMGNDKSIKCEQNLGHDTMYWYKQDSKKFLKIMFSYNNKELIINETVPNRFSPKSPDKAHLNLHINSLELGDSAVYFCASSHMDEAFFGQGTRLTVV.

This clonotype appeared a few times. This sequence joins TRBV20-1 and TRBJ1-3, with D tentatively TRBD1 (6 bases). Looked up from germline, CDR1 is DFQATT and CDR2 is SNEGSKA (reference sequence). This CDR3 is 13 amino acids long. The V end lost 6 bases, the J end lost 2 bases, and 11 bases lay between the germline ends. The CDR3 loop reads CSAAQGTGNTIYF. CDR3 nucleotides: TGCAGTGCCGCACAGGGAACTGGAAACACCATATATTTT.

This clonotype turned up a few times. The J gene is TRBJ2-5, the V gene TRBV7-9, with D perhaps matching TRBD2 (5 bases). This CDR3 spans 14 amino acids. The V end was cut by 4 bases, the J end by 5 bases, with 14 bases between. The germline V gene has CDR1 SEHNR and CDR2 FQNEAQ (reference sequence). The CDR3 protein is CASSSSSFYETQYF. The CDR3 DNA follows: TGTGCCAGCAGCTCTAGCAGTTTTTACGAGACCCAGTACTTC.

This clonotype was found many times. The chain combines TRBV12-3 or TRBV12-4 with TRBJ2-1, with D tentatively TRBD1 (6 bases). The CDR3 totals 11 residues. The germline V and J ends were trimmed by 8 bases and 7 bases, with 9 bases remaining between them. CDR3 sequence: CASSRGNEQFF. CDR3 in DNA: TGTGCCAGCTCAAGGGGGAATGAGCAGTTCTTC.

This clonotype was recorded many times. This chain uses TRBV14 with TRBJ1-6; D unresolved. The CDR3 consists of 16 residues. Germline CDR1 SGHDN, CDR2 FVKESK. The V gene lost 1 base and the J gene lost 7 bases, with 14 bases spanning the gap. The CDR3 region is CASSQGRALRNSPLHF. CDR3 DNA sequence: TGTGCCAGCAGCCAAGGCCGGGCGTTGCGCAATTCACCCCTCCACTTT.

This clonotype has a count of ten or more. This chain connects TRBV6-2 or TRBV6-3 to TRBJ2-2; D possibly corresponds to TRBD1 (6 bases). Trimming took off 6 bases at V and 7 bases at J, with 12 bases between the two ends. CDR1 is MNHEY, CDR2 SVGEGT, per germline. This CDR3 comprises 13 residues. The CDR3 nucleotides are TGTGCCAGCAGCTACAGGGAGCGCGGGGAGCTGTTTTTT. This codes for CASSYRERGELFF.

The CDR3 here is CASSQDKEAGGPGSNEQFF. The CDR3 DNA reads as TGCGCCAGCAGCCAAGATAAAGAAGCGGGGGGGCCGGGTAGCAATGAGCAGTTCTTC. This rearrangement joins TRBV4-3 to TRBJ2-1; 10 nucleotides agree with TRBD2. The length of the CDR3 is 19 residues. Germline values: CDR1 LGHNA, CDR2 YSLEER. With V trimmed by 0 bases and J by 6 bases, 14 bases remained unmatched.

This clonotype appeared many times. The chain uses TRBV7-2 and TRBJ2-5; D gene uncertain. This CDR3 comprises 14 residues. CDR1 is SGHTA and CDR2 is FQGNSA in the germline V gene. Trimming cost V 2 bases and J 2 bases, with 9 bases left between them. This CDR3 reads CASSLLSRQETQYF. CDR3 DNA: TGTGCCAGCAGCTTACTCTCCCGGCAAGAGACCCAGTACTTC.

The genes are TRBV7-9 and TRBJ1-2; TRBD1 matches 8 bases. The CDR3 totals 13 residues. Germline V gene lookup returns CDR1 SEHNR and CDR2 FQNEAQ (reference sequence). The V gene end was trimmed by 6 bases and the J gene end by 4 bases; junction bases not matched to a gene: 4. The CDR3 is CASRTDRGYGYTF. The CDR3 nucleotides are TGTGCCAGCAGAACAGACAGGGGCTATGGCTACACCTTC.

The rearrangement uses TRBV7-9 and TRBJ1-2; TRBD1 matches at 12 bases. Losses at the gene ends were 4 bases for V and 5 bases for J; bases not matched to a gene: 5. CDR1 SEHNR and CDR2 FQNEAQ come from the germline V gene (reference sequence). The CDR3 runs to 15 residues. CDR3 bases: TGTGCCAGCAGCTCCGGGACAGGGGGCCGGTATGGCTACACCTTC. Translated: CASSSGTGGRYGYTF.

The chain combines TRBV6-2 or TRBV6-3 with TRBJ2-1, with 10 bases identical to TRBD2. J was trimmed by 4 bases and V by 4 bases; bases with no gene match: 4. The CDR3 extends over 15 amino acids. The germline V gene encodes CDR1 MNHEY and CDR2 SVGEGT. The CDR3 bases are TGTGCCAGCAGTTTACCTAGCGGGGGATACAATGAGCAGTTCTTC. Translation: CASSLPSGGYNEQFF.

This clonotype was counted at least ten times. The V gene is TRBV2, the J gene TRBJ1-6; 8 nucleotides agree with TRBD1. Germline lookup yields CDR1 SNHLY and CDR2 FYNNEI. The CDR3 is 16 residues long. The V segment lost 2 bases and the J segment 5 bases; nucleotides outside the gene matches: 5. The CDR3 bases are TGTGCCAGCAGTGAAAGGGCAGGGGGCAATAATTCACCCCTCCACTTT. Its protein product is CASSERAGGNNSPLHF.

The CDR3 DNA is TGTGCCAGCAGCTTAAGGGTTTACACCACAGATACGCAGTATTTT. Its translation: CASSLRVYTTDTQYF. This chain links TRBV13 with TRBJ2-3; D unresolved. This CDR3 has 15 amino acids. Deletions cut 2 bases from V and 2 bases from J, with 11 bases between. Looked up from germline, CDR1 is PRHDT and CDR2 is FYEKMQ (reference sequence). Looking up the rest from reference TRBV13 and TRBJ2-3 gives the full variable domain: AAGVIQSPRHLIKEKRETATLKCYPIPRHDTVYWYQQGPGQDPQFLISFYEKMQSDKGSIPDRFSAQQFSDYHSELNMSSLELGDSALYFCASSLRVYTTDTQYFGPGTRLTVL.

A word on this clonotype: The junction does not match germline at one end; this may be a read error. The chain is built from TRBV27 and TRBJ2-5, with 9 bases lining up with TRBD1. The CDR3 extends over 15 amino acids. Germline V lookup: CDR1 MNHEY, CDR2 SMNVEV (reference sequence). CDR3 DNA sequence: TGTGCCAGCAGCGATACTGACAGGGGGTTAGAGACCCACTACTTC. It is translated as CASSDTDRGLETHYF.

V gene TRBV20-1 combines with J gene TRBJ2-1; 14 bases are shared with TRBD2. The CDR3 has 14 residues. The V segment lost 7 bases and the J segment 5 bases; nucleotides outside the gene matches: 4. CDR1 is DFQATT, CDR2 SNEGSKA, per germline (reference sequence). CDR3 in amino acids: CSGLAGGPNNEQFF. The CDR3, as DNA: TGCAGTGGACTAGCGGGGGGGCCCAACAATGAGCAGTTCTTC.